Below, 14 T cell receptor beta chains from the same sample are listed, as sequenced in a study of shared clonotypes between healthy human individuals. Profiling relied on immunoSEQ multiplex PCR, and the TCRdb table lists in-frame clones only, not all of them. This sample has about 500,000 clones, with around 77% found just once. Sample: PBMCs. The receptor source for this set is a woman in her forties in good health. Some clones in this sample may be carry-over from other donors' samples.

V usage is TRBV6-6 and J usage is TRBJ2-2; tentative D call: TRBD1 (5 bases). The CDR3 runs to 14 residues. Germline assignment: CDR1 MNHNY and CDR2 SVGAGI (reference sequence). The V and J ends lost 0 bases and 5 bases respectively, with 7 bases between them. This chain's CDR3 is CASSYSAGTGELFF. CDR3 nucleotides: TGTGCCAGCAGTTACTCGGCAGGGACCGGGGAGCTGTTTTTT.

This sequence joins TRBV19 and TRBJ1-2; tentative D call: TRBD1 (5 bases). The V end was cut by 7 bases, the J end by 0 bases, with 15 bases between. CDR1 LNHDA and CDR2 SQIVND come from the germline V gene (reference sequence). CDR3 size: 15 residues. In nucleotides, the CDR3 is TGTGCCAGTAACCAACGGGGCCAAGCTAACTATGGCTACACCTTC. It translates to CASNQRGQANYGYTF.

The CDR3 DNA follows: TGTGCCAGCTCACCGCCGGGTTTGGGGACTAGCCGCGAGCAGTACTTC. This gives the protein CASSPPGLGTSREQYF. This rearrangement joins TRBV18 to TRBJ2-7; 9 nucleotides line up with TRBD2. CDR3 length: 16 amino acids. V lost 3 bases and J lost 6; bases outside the gene matches: 12. Germline CDR1 and CDR2: KGHSH and LQKENI.

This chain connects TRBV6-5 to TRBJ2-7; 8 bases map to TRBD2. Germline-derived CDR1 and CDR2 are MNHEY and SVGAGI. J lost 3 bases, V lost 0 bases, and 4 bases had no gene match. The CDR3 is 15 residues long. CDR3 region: CASSYSGGRYYEQYF. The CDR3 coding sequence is TGTGCCAGCAGTTACTCCGGCGGGAGGTACTACGAGCAGTACTTC.

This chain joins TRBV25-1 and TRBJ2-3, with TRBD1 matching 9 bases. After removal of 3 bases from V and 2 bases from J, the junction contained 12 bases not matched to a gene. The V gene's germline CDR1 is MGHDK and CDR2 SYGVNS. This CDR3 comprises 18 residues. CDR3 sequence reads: CASSDGQGILRLTDTQYF. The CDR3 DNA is TGTGCCAGCAGTGACGGACAGGGGATCCTCCGTCTCACAGATACGCAGTATTTT. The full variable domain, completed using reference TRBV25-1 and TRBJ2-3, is EADIYQTPRYLVIGTGKKITLECSQTMGHDKMYWYQQDPGMELHLIHYSYGVNSTEKGDLSSESTVSRIRTEHFPLTLESARPSHTSQYLCASSDGQGILRLTDTQYFGPGTRLTVL.

The DNA for the CDR3 is TGTGCCTCCGAGCCAGGGACCTCCTACGAGCAGTACTTC. It encodes CASEPGTSYEQYF. The chain combines TRBV30 with TRBJ2-7; D may be TRBD1 or TRBD2 (5 bases each). CDR1 is GTSNPN, CDR2 SVGIG, per germline (reference sequence). Between the trimmed V and J ends, which lost 7 bases and 0 bases, there was a span of 13 bases. This CDR3 spans 13 amino acids. The full variable domain, its missing parts supplied by reference TRBV30 and TRBJ2-7, is SQTIHQWPATLVQPVGSPLSLECTVEGTSNPNLYWYRQAAGRGLQLLFYSVGIGQISSEVPQNLSASRPQDRQFILSSKKLLLSDSGFYLCASEPGTSYEQYFGPGTRLTVT.

The CDR3 sequence: CASSQKMGLRGEKLFF. For the CDR3, the DNA is TGCGCCAGCAGCCAAAAGATGGGTCTGCGGGGTGAAAAACTGTTTTTT. V and J are TRBV4-1 and TRBJ1-4; D not certain. Germline CDR1 is MGHRA and CDR2 is YSYEKL. Trimming left V 2 bases short and J 7 bases short, with 17 bases between. The CDR3 totals 16 residues.

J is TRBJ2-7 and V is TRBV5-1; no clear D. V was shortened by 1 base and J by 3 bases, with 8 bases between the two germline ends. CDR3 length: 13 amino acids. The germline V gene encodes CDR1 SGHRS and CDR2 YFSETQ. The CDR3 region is CASSLKGGYEQYF. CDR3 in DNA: TGCGCCAGCAGCTTGAAAGGTGGCTACGAGCAGTACTTC.

The CDR3 DNA follows: TGTGCCAGCGGGTTGGGGGTTACTCAGCCCCAGCATTTT. Its translation: CASGLGVTQPQHF. V gene TRBV6-6 combines with J gene TRBJ1-5; tentative D call: TRBD1 (5 bases). CDR1 and CDR2 (germline): MNHNY, SVGAGI (reference sequence). The CDR3 sequence is 13 residues long. V lost 8 bases, J lost 6 bases, and 14 bases lay in between.

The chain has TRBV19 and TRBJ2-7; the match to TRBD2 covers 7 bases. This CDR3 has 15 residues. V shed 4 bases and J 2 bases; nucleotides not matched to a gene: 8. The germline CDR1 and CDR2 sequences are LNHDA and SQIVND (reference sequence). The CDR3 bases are TGTGCCAGTAGTACCGATGGACGGGGGGCCTACGAGCAGTACTTC. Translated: CASSTDGRGAYEQYF.

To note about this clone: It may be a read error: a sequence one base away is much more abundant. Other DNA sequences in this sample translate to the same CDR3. CDR3 in amino acids: CASSSQGGETQYF. The DNA of the CDR3 is TGCGCCAGCAGCTCCCAGGGGGGAGAGACCCAGTACTTC. The chain couples TRBV5-1 to TRBJ2-5; TRBD1 is a possible D gene (7 bases). CDR1 is SGHRS, CDR2 YFSETQ, per germline. There are 13 residues in the CDR3. Trimming pared 3 bases from V and 4 bases from J, leaving 10 bases between.

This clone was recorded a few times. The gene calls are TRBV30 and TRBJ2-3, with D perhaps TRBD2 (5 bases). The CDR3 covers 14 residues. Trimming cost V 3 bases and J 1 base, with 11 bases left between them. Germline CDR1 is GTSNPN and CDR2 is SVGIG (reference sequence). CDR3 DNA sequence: TGTGCCTGGAGCGAATCTAGCCGCACAGATACGCAGTATTTT. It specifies CAWSESSRTDTQYF. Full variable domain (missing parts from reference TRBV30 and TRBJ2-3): SQTIHQWPATLVQPVGSPLSLECTVEGTSNPNLYWYRQAAGRGLQLLFYSVGIGQISSEVPQNLSASRPQDRQFILSSKKLLLSDSGFYLCAWSESSRTDTQYFGPGTRLTVL.

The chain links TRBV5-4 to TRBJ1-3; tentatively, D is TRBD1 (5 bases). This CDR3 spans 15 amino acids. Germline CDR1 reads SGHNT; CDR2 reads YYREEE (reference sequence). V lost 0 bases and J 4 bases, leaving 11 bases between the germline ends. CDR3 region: CASSLAGGDGNTIYF. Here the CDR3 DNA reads TGTGCCAGCAGCTTGGCCGGGGGTGACGGAAACACCATATATTTT. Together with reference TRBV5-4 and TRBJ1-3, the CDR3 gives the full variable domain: ETGVTQSPTHLIKTRGQQVTLRCSSQSGHNTVSWYQQALGQGPQFIFQYYREEENGRGNFPPRFSGLQFPNYSSELNVNALELDDSALYLCASSLAGGDGNTIYFGEGSWLTVV.

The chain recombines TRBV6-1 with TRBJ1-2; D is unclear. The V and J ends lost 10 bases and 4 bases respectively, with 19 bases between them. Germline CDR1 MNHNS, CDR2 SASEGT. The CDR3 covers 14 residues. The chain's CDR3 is CAIAGQEDSYGYTF. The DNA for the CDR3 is TGTGCCATCGCTGGGCAGGAAGATAGCTATGGCTACACCTTC.